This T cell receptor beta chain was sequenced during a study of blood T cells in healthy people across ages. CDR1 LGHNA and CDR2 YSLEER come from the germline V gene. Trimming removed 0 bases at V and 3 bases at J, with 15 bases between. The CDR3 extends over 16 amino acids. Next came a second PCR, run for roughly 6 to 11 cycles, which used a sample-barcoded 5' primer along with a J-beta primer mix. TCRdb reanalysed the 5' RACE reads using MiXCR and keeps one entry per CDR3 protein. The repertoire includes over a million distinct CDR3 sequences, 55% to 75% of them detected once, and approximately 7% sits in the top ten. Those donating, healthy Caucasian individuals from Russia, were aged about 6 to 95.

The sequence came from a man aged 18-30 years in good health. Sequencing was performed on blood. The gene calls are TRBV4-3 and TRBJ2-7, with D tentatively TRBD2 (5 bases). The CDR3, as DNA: TGCGCCAGCAGCCAAGATTCAGAGACTATCTACTACGAGCAGTACTTC. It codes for CASSQDSETIYYEQYF.